A single sample gave rise to the 20 T cell receptor beta chains below, sequenced in a study of T cells after yellow fever vaccination. From the 5' RACE reads, TCRdb called clonotypes with MiXCR, one entry per CDR3 protein. The sample carries approximately 70,000 distinct CDR3 sequences, more than 5.5% recorded once. Material: CD8+ T cells sorted from PBMCs, obtained around 10 days after the first yellow fever vaccination. Receptors originate from a man between 18 and 35 years old who received the YFV17D yellow fever vaccine.

This clonotype turned up a few times. The chain is built from TRBV7-2 and TRBJ2-3; D might be TRBD2 (7 bases). Trimming removed 5 bases at V and 3 bases at J, with 18 bases between. The CDR3 sequence is 16 residues long. The V gene's germline CDR1 is SGHTA and CDR2 FQGNSA. The CDR3 reads CASSGEGGGSTDTQYF. The DNA of the CDR3 is TGTGCCAGCAGCGGAGAGGGGGGGGGATCGACAGATACGCAGTATTTT.

Many counts were recorded for this clonotype. The V call is TRBV9, the J call TRBJ1-2, with D tentatively TRBD1 (5 bases). The CDR3 contains 15 residues. Germline CDR1 is SGDLS and CDR2 is YYNGEE. Trimming left V 4 bases short and J 0 bases short, with 13 bases between. This chain's CDR3 is CASSLGTETNYGYTF. CDR3 sequence (DNA): TGTGCCAGCAGCCTTGGGACGGAAACTAACTATGGCTACACCTTC.

This clonotype showed up many times. This chain connects TRBV7-6 to TRBJ2-3; TRBD2 aligns across 7 bases. The V and J ends lost 5 bases and 0 bases, in that order; junction bases with no gene match: 5. CDR1 SGHVS and CDR2 FNYEAQ come from the germline V gene. The CDR3 is made up of 15 amino acids. The CDR3 spells CASSVLGGSTDTQYF. The DNA for the CDR3 is TGTGCCAGCAGCGTTCTGGGGGGGAGCACAGATACGCAGTATTTT.

This clonotype appeared a few times. J is TRBJ1-5 and V is TRBV6-2 or TRBV6-3, with a tentative D call TRBD1 (5 bases). This CDR3 is built from 14 residues. Trimming removed 4 bases from V and 6 bases from J, with 13 bases in between. The germline gives CDR1 MNHEY, CDR2 SVGEGT. This CDR3 reads CASSLGGAGQPQHF. Written as DNA, the CDR3 is TGTGCCAGCAGTTTGGGAGGGGCAGGTCAGCCCCAGCATTTT.

This chain uses TRBV2 with TRBJ2-3; either TRBD1 or TRBD2 may supply D (5 bases each). CDR3 length: 15 residues. Germline values: CDR1 SNHLY, CDR2 FYNNEI. V gave up 3 bases and J gave up 5 bases, with 15 bases separating them. The CDR3 coding sequence is TGTGCCAGCAGTGACTTGGATGGGGGTCGAGATACGCAGTATTTT. This codes for CASSDLDGGRDTQYF.

In its sample, this clonotype was seen many times. The chain couples TRBV5-1 to TRBJ2-2, with TRBD1 identical over 7 bases. The trim removed 5 bases at V and 2 bases at J, leaving 12 bases unmatched. CDR1 SGHRS and CDR2 YFSETQ come from the germline V gene. The CDR3 runs 17 residues. The CDR3 bases are TGCGCCAGCAGACGTTCCCCGGGACAGCAAAACACCGGGGAGCTGTTTTTT. Protein product: CASRRSPGQQNTGELFF.

In the case of this clonotype: A much bigger clone sits one base away, suggesting this may be a read error. The rearrangement links TRBV20-1 to TRBJ1-1, with TRBD1 matching 7 bases. Germline V lookup: CDR1 DFQATT, CDR2 SNEGSKA (reference sequence). This CDR3 is 16 amino acids long. V gave up 4 bases and J gave up 6 bases; unmatched junction bases: 17. As DNA, the CDR3 is TGCAGTGCTACAGATCCTGAAGGGGGCCGAGGGTCTGAAGCTTTCTTT. Its protein is CSATDPEGGRGSEAFF.

This clonotype was counted only a few times. The V call is TRBV15, the J call TRBJ1-1, with D unclear. This CDR3 has 15 amino acids. Germline V gene sequence: CDR1 LNHNV, CDR2 YYDKDF (reference sequence). Trimming stripped 0 bases from V and 4 bases from J, with 12 bases between. CDR3 residues: CATSRDLDGRTEAFF. The CDR3, as DNA: TGTGCCACCAGCAGAGATCTCGACGGGCGCACTGAAGCTTTCTTT.

This clonotype was detected ten times or more. The chain uses TRBV20-1 and TRBJ2-7; 8 nucleotides match TRBD2. CDR1 is DFQATT and CDR2 is SNEGSKA in the germline V gene (reference sequence). J lost 3 bases, V lost 3 bases, and 7 bases had no gene match. The CDR3 runs 14 residues. CDR3 in amino acids: CSARGSAGGYEQYF. The CDR3 DNA follows: TGCAGTGCTAGGGGGTCGGCGGGGGGCTACGAGCAGTACTTC.

The chain couples TRBV10-3 to TRBJ2-5, with D perhaps TRBD1 or TRBD2 (5 bases each). Trimming cost V 10 bases and J 4 bases, with 13 bases left between them. The CDR3 is made up of 12 amino acids. CDR1 and CDR2 (germline): ENHRY, SYGVKD. The CDR3 bases are TGTGCCACCCGGGACGGAGGAGAGACCCAGTACTTC. The encoded protein is CATRDGGETQYF.

This clonotype was seen repeatedly, ten times or more. The rearrangement uses TRBV12-3 or TRBV12-4 and TRBJ2-1, with D hard to call. The V end was cut by 3 bases, the J end by 0 bases, with 6 bases between. The CDR3 runs to 14 residues. The CDR3 DNA is TGTGCCAGCAGTTTTTCCGGCTCCTACAATGAGCAGTTCTTC. Its protein product is CASSFSGSYNEQFF.

This clonotype appeared a few times. V is TRBV7-9 and J is TRBJ2-7; tentative D call: TRBD1 (7 bases). Germline V CDR1 and CDR2: SEHNR, FQNEAQ (reference sequence). This CDR3 has 14 residues. Trimming pared 5 bases from V and 4 bases from J, leaving 15 bases between. In DNA, the CDR3 is TGTGCCAGCAGCGCCCGGGCAGGGGGGTACGAGCAGTACTTC. This translates into CASSARAGGYEQYF. The complete variable domain, with remaining parts taken from reference TRBV7-9 and TRBJ2-7, reads DTGVSQNPRHKITKRGQNVTFRCDPISEHNRLYWYRQTLGQGPEFLTYFQNEAQLEKSRLLSDRFSAERPKGSFSTLEIQRTEQGDSAMYLCASSARAGGYEQYFGPGTRLTVT.

This clonotype has only a few counts. The rearrangement links TRBV5-4 to TRBJ1-6; 9 bases map to TRBD1. Germline values: CDR1 SGHNT, CDR2 YYREEE (reference sequence). This CDR3 has 16 amino acids. V lost 1 base and J lost 10; bases outside the gene matches: 9. CDR3 nucleotides: TGTGCCAGCAGCTTGACACCGGGACAGGGCTTCTCACCCCTCCACTTT. This translates into CASSLTPGQGFSPLHF. Combining the CDR3 with reference TRBV5-4 and TRBJ1-6 gives the whole variable domain ETGVTQSPTHLIKTRGQQVTLRCSSQSGHNTVSWYQQALGQGPQFIFQYYREEENGRGNFPPRFSGLQFPNYSSELNVNALELDDSALYLCASSLTPGQGFSPLHFGNGTRLTVT.

The gene calls are TRBV29-1 and TRBJ2-1; 9 nucleotides line up with TRBD2. Germline V lookup: CDR1 SQVTM, CDR2 ANQGSEA. The CDR3 length is 13 residues. With V trimmed by 5 bases and J by 10 bases, 9 bases remained unmatched. DNA for the CDR3: TGCAGCGTTCCGGGACTAGCTCCCCGGGAGCAGTTCTTC. It translates to CSVPGLAPREQFF.

This chain links TRBV30 with TRBJ2-7, with D unclear. CDR1 and CDR2 (germline): GTSNPN, SVGIG (reference sequence). V gave up 7 bases and J gave up 1 base, with 11 bases separating them. CDR3 length: 12 residues. CDR3 in amino acids: CASDGRSYEQYF. CDR3 DNA sequence: TGTGCCTCGGACGGCCGATCCTACGAGCAGTACTTC. Filled out from reference TRBV30 and TRBJ2-7, the complete variable domain reads SQTIHQWPATLVQPVGSPLSLECTVEGTSNPNLYWYRQAAGRGLQLLFYSVGIGQISSEVPQNLSASRPQDRQFILSSKKLLLSDSGFYLCASDGRSYEQYFGPGTRLTVT.

As regards this clonotype: A clone one base away is much larger, so this may be a read error. This sequence joins TRBV27 and TRBJ2-5, with D possibly being TRBD1 or TRBD2 (5 bases each). The germline V gene encodes CDR1 MNHEY and CDR2 SMNVEV (reference sequence). The CDR3 contains 14 residues. DNA for the CDR3: TGTGCCAGCAGCCGCCGGGACCTCCAAGAGATCCAGTACTTC. As protein: CASSRRDLQEIQYF.

The table lists this clonotype with a few counts. J is TRBJ2-2 and V is TRBV7-9; 15 bases line up with TRBD2. The V and J ends lost 5 bases and 6 bases, in that order; junction bases with no gene match: 7. The CDR3 is made up of 17 amino acids. CDR1 is SEHNR, CDR2 FQNEAQ, per germline (reference sequence). The CDR3 protein is CASSIGLAGGLAGELFF. DNA for the CDR3: TGTGCCAGCAGCATTGGACTAGCGGGGGGGCTTGCCGGGGAGCTGTTTTTT.

The chain has TRBV6-5 and TRBJ2-7; possibly TRBD1 for D (5 bases). From germline, CDR1 is MNHEY and CDR2 SVGAGI. The V end lost 0 bases, the J end lost 3 bases, and 12 bases lay between the germline ends. The CDR3 runs 15 residues. In nucleotides, the CDR3 is TGTGCCAGCAGTTACTCCCCCGCCAGGGACTACGAGCAGTACTTC. Its translation: CASSYSPARDYEQYF.

This clonotype was seen repeatedly, ten times or more. The chain couples TRBV29-1 to TRBJ2-3, with 8 bases that match TRBD1. The germline V gene encodes CDR1 SQVTM and CDR2 ANQGSEA. Losses at the gene ends were 5 bases for V and 4 bases for J; bases not matched to a gene: 8. The CDR3 sequence is 14 residues long. CDR3 in DNA: TGCAGCGTTCGGACAGGGTCCGGGCCAGATACGCAGTATTTT. It encodes CSVRTGSGPDTQYF.

This clonotype was found once. The V and J genes are TRBV10-3 and TRBJ2-1, with TRBD2 identical over 8 bases. V was pared by 7 bases and J by 7 bases, with 6 bases of the junction left unmatched. Germline CDR1 ENHRY, CDR2 SYGVKD. The CDR3 length is 13 residues. Written as DNA, the CDR3 is TGTGCCATCACCGGGGGGGCCGGAAATGAGCAGTTCTTC. This translates into CAITGGAGNEQFF.